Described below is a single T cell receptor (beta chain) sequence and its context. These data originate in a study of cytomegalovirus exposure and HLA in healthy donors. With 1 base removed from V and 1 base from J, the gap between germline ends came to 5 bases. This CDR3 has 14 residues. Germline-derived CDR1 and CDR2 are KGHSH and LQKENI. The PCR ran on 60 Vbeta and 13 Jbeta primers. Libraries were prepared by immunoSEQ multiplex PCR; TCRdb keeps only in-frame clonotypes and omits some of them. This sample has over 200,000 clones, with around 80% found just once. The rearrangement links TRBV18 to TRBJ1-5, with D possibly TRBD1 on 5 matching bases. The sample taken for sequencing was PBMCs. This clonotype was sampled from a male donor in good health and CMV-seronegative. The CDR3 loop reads CASSPRQSNQPQHF. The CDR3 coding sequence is TGTGCCAGCTCACCACGACAGAGCAATCAGCCCCAGCATTTT. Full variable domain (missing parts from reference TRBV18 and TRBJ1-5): NAGVMQNPRHLVRRRGQEARLRCSPMKGHSHVYWYRQLPEEGLKFMVYLQKENIIDESGMPKERFSAEFPKEGPSILRIQQVVRGDSAAYFCASSPRQSNQPQHFGDGTRLSIL.